The rows below give T cell receptor beta chains drawn from one sample of a study of blood T cells in healthy people across ages. Using its own MiXCR run on the 5' RACE reads, TCRdb lists one record per CDR3 protein. The sample shows about 670,000 distinct CDR3 sequences, more than 45% of them seen only once. What was sequenced was blood. These receptors were obtained from a woman of 80 years or more in good health. The CDR3 runs from the conserved cysteine through the conserved F or W. D genes are given only for firm matches. Expanded clones are given a class, and other clones once, few, many or no size at all.

j_gene | v_gene | abundance | d_gene | CDR3nt | CDR3aa
TRBJ1-2 | TRBV27 | many | TRBD1 | TGTGCCAGCAGTCAAGGGGGCCAGAACTATGGCTACACCTTC | CASSQGGQNYGYTF
TRBJ2-5 | TRBV12-5 | . | TRBD2 | TGTGCTAGTGGTCCCGTGATAACTAGCGGGGTTTCGTGGGAGACCCAGTACTTC | CASGPVITSGVSWETQYF
TRBJ2-1 | TRBV16 | . | . | TGTGCCAGCAGCCTGACAGCCTCTAACTACAATGAGCAGTTCTTC | CASSLTASNYNEQFF
TRBJ2-7 | TRBV12-3/TRBV12-4 | many | TRBD1 | TGTGCCAGCAGCCTGACAGGGGGCAGATCCTACGAGCAGTACTTC | CASSLTGGRSYEQYF
TRBJ2-3 | TRBV5-1 | few | . | TGCGCCAGCAGCTTGGTTCCACAGGGAACAGATACGCAGTATTTT | CASSLVPQGTDTQYF
TRBJ1-2 | TRBV12-3/TRBV12-4 | many | . | TGTGCCAGCAGTTTGATTCGGAACTATGGCTACACCTTC | CASSLIRNYGYTF
TRBJ2-2 | TRBV5-1 | few | . | TGCGCCAGCAGCTTGGCCTCATCCCGGGAGCTGTTTTTT | CASSLASSRELFF
TRBJ2-1 | TRBV12-3/TRBV12-4 | few | TRBD1 | TGTGCCAGCAGTCGCCGGGACAGCCGCTACAATGAGCAGTTCTTC | CASSRRDSRYNEQFF
TRBJ2-2 | TRBV20-1 | . | TRBD2 | TGCAGTGCTTCCCGACTAGCGGGGGGCATAAACACCGGGGAGCTGTTTTTT | CSASRLAGGINTGELFF
TRBJ2-7 | TRBV3-1 | . | . | TGTGCCAGCAGCCAAGAAAGAGCGCCGTACGAGCAGTACTTC | CASSQERAPYEQYF
TRBJ2-2 | TRBV5-1 | . | . | TGCGCCAGCAGCTCTTCAGGGGAAATGGGGGAGCTGTTTTTT | CASSSSGEMGELFF
TRBJ2-5 | TRBV7-9 | many | TRBD2 | TGTGCCAGCAGCTTTCCTAGCGGGATTCAAGAGACCCAGTACTTC | CASSFPSGIQETQYF
TRBJ2-2 | TRBV5-1 | few | . | TGCGCCAGCAGCTTGGGAGCGGACACCGGGGAGCTGTTTTTT | CASSLGADTGELFF
TRBJ2-1 | TRBV27 | . | . | TGTGCCAGCAGTTTCTCCAGGGGGGGGAATGAGCAGTTCTTC | CASSFSRGGNEQFF
TRBJ2-7 | TRBV7-2 | many | . | TGTGCCAGCAGCTTATACGAGGGGAGCGAGCAGTACTTC | CASSLYEGSEQYF
TRBJ1-4 | TRBV7-9 | . | . | TGTGCCAGCAGCTTTAACGGTATTGAAAAACCGTTTTTT | CASSFNGIEKPFF
TRBJ2-7 | TRBV5-1 | many | . | TGCGCCAGCAATGATCTGGGAGTAGAGGAGCAGTACTTC | CASNDLGVEEQYF
TRBJ2-3 | TRBV28 | . | . | TGTGCCAGCAGTTCCTCAGTTGCCGGGAGCACAGATACGCAGTATTTT | CASSSSVAGSTDTQYF
TRBJ1-2 | TRBV2 | . | TRBD1 | TGTGCCAGCAGAGGGACAGTTAATGAGGACTACACCTTC | CASRGTVNEDYTF
TRBJ2-1 | TRBV4-1 | many | . | TGCGCCAGCAGCCAGACTGAGCATGCCTACAATGAGCAGTTCTTC | CASSQTEHAYNEQFF
TRBJ1-6 | TRBV20-1 | few | TRBD1 | TGCAGTGCTAGGGAAGACAGGGCCCGCTATATCTCGAGCTCCTATAATTCACCCCTCCACTTT | CSAREDRARYISSSYNSPLHF
TRBJ2-1 | TRBV29-1 | . | . | TGCAGCGGTCGGGTCGGGAATGAGCAGTTCTTC | CSGRVGNEQFF
TRBJ1-2 | TRBV5-1 | . | . | TGCGCCAGCAGCTTGGGGACAGCCAACGGCTACACCTTC | CASSLGTANGYTF
TRBJ1-1 | TRBV7-3 | . | . | TGTGCCAGCAGCCCATACGGCGCGAGGAACACTGAAGCTTTCTTT | CASSPYGARNTEAFF
TRBJ2-6 | TRBV24-1 | once | . | TGTGCCACCAGTGGTCAACAGTATTTCTCTGGGGCCAACGTCCTGACTTTC | CATSGQQYFSGANVLTF
TRBJ1-1 | TRBV21-1 | . | . | TGTGCCAGCAGCCCCCCGAGGGTTGAAGCTTTCTTT | CASSPPRVEAFF
TRBJ2-1 | TRBV9 | many | TRBD1 | TGTGCCAGCAGCGTCCCGGGACAGGGATCCTACAATGAGCAGTTCTTC | CASSVPGQGSYNEQFF
TRBJ2-7 | TRBV18 | few | TRBD2 | TGTGCCAGCTCACTAGCGGGAGGGAGCTCCTACGAGCAGTACTTC | CASSLAGGSSYEQYF
TRBJ1-2 | TRBV10-3 | many | . | TGTGCCATCAAAGGCACAGGAGATGGCTATGGCTACACCTTC | CAIKGTGDGYGYTF
TRBJ2-3 | TRBV7-9 | . | . | TGTGCCAGCAGCTTAGAAATTGGGGGTACGCAGTATTTT | CASSLEIGGTQYF
TRBJ2-3 | TRBV29-1 | . | TRBD2 | TGCAGCTGCTCCGAACTAGCGGGGATCACAGATACGCAGTATTTT | CSCSELAGITDTQYF
TRBJ2-1 | TRBV20-1 | . | . | TGCAGTGCCTCCTGGGGAGCTGAGCAGTTCTTC | CSASWGAEQFF